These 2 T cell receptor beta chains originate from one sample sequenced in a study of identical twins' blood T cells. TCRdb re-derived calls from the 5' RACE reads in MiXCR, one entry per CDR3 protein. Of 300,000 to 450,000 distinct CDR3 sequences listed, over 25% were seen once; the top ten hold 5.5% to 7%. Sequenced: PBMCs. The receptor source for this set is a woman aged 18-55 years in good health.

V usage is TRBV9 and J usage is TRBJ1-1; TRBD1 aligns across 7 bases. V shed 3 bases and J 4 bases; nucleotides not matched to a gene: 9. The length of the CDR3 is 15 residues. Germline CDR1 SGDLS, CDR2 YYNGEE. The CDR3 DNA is TGTGCCAGCAGCGGTCGACAGGGCTGGGGCACTGAAGCTTTCTTT. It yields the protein CASSGRQGWGTEAFF. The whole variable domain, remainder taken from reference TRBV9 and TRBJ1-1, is DSGVTQTPKHLITATGQRVTLRCSPRSGDLSVYWYQQSLDQGLQFLIQYYNGEERAKGNILERFSAQQFPDLHSELNLSSLELGDSALYFCASSGRQGWGTEAFFGQGTRLTVV.

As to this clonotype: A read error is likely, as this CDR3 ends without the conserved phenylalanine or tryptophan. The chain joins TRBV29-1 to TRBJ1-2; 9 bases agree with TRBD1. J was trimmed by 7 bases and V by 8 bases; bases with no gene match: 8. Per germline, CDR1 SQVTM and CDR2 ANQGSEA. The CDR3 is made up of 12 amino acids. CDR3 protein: CSFWDRVAGYTL. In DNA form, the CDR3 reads TGCAGCTTCTGGGACAGGGTAGCTGGCTACACCTTA.